The clone carrying this T cell receptor (beta chain) was seen a handful of times. Its target is unknown. TCR beta CDR3 region amplification was performed from RNA transcripts. The HTBI set primed first-round TCR CDR3 RT-PCR. From the multiplex PCR reads, TCRdb called clonotypes with MiXCR, one entry per CDR3 protein. The data show a few hundred thousand distinct CDR3 sequences, just over 45% seen once. Patients aged 18 to 65 had newly diagnosed hyperthyroidism of under 2 months' duration. The diagnoses drew upon clinical symptoms, serum thyroxine and TRAb, thyroid ultrasound and orbital computed tomography. The data belong to a study of T cells in Graves' hyperthyroidism and ophthalmopathy. Overall study results and limits: Among thyroid clonotypes expanded above 0.001, most also appeared in blood.

What was sequenced was peripheral blood or thyroid tissue (not recorded which). The receptor was isolated from a woman aged 18-30 years with Graves' hyperthyroidism.

The CDR3, as DNA: TGTGCCATCAGTGAGTCGAGGCAGGCCAGGGAGCAGTTCTTC. The encoded protein is CAISESRQAREQFF. The V gene is TRBV10-3, the J gene TRBJ2-1; unclear D gene. CDR3 length: 14 residues. V lost 0 bases to trimming and J lost 10 bases, with 13 bases between them. Germline loops: CDR1 ENHRY, CDR2 SYGVKD.